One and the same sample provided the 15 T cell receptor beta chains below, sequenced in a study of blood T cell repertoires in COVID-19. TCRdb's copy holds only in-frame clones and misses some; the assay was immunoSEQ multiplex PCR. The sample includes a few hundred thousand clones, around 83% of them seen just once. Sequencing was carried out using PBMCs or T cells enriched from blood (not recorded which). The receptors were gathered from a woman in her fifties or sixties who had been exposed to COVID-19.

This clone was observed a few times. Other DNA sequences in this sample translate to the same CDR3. The CDR3 protein is CASSRGGGYTF. The DNA of the CDR3 is TGTGCCAGTAGTCGAGGAGGTGGCTACACCTTC. The chain links TRBV19 to TRBJ1-2; D is unclear. Trimming pared 5 bases from V and 7 bases from J, leaving 8 bases between. The CDR3 has 11 residues. The V gene's germline CDR1 is LNHDA and CDR2 SQIVND (reference sequence). Using reference TRBV19 and TRBJ1-2 for the parts outside the CDR3, the full variable domain is DGGITQSPKYLFRKEGQNVTLSCEQNLNHDAMYWYRQDPGQGLRLIYYSQIVNDFQKGDIAEGYSVSREKKESFPLTVTSAQKNPTAFYLCASSRGGGYTFGSGTRLTVV.

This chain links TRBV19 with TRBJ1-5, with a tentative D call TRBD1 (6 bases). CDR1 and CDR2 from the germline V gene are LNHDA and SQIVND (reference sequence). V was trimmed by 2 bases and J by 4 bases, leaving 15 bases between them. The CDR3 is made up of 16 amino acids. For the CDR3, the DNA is TGTGCCAGTAGTATACAGCCAGCAGGACAGAATCAGCCCCAGCATTTT. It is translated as CASSIQPAGQNQPQHF. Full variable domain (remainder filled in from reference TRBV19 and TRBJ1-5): DGGITQSPKYLFRKEGQNVTLSCEQNLNHDAMYWYRQDPGQGLRLIYYSQIVNDFQKGDIAEGYSVSREKKESFPLTVTSAQKNPTAFYLCASSIQPAGQNQPQHFGDGTRLSIL.

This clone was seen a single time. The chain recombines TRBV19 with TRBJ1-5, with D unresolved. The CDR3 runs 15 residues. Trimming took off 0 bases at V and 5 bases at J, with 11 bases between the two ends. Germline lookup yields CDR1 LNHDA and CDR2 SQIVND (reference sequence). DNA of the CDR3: TGTGCCAGTAGTATAGATGGAGAGGGCCATCAGCCCCAGCATTTT. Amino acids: CASSIDGEGHQPQHF.

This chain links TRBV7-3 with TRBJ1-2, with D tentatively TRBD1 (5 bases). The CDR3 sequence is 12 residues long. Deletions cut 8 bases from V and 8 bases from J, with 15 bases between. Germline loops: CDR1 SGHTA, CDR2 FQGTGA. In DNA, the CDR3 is TGTGCCAGCGGTGTGCAGGGAGGCGGCTACACCTTC. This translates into CASGVQGGGYTF. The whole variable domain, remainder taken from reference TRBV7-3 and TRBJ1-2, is GAGVSQTPSNKVTEKGKYVELRCDPISGHTALYWYRQSLGQGPEFLIYFQGTGAADDSGLPNDRFFAVRPEGSVSTLKIQRTERGDSAVYLCASGVQGGGYTFGSGTRLTVV.

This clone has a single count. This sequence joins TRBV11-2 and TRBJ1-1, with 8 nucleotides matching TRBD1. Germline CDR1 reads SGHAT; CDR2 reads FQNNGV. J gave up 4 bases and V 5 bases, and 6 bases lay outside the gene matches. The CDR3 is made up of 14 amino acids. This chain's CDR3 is CASSPQGAITEAFF. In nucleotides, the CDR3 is TGTGCCAGCAGCCCGCAGGGGGCTATCACTGAAGCTTTCTTT. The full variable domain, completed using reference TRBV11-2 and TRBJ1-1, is EAGVAQSPRYKIIEKRQSVAFWCNPISGHATLYWYQQILGQGPKLLIQFQNNGVVDDSQLPKDRFSAERLKGVDSTLKIQPAKLEDSAVYLCASSPQGAITEAFFGQGTRLTVV.

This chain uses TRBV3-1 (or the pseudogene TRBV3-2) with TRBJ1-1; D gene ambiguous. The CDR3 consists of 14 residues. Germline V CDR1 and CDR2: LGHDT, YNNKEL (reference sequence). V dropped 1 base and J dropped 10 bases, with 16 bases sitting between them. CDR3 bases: TGTGCCAGCAGCCAAGTGGCCGGTTCCGGGGTAGCTTTCTTT. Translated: CASSQVAGSGVAFF.

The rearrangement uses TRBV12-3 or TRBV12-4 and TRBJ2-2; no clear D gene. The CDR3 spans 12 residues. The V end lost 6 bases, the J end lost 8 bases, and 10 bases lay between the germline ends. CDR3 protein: CASRVLRGELFF. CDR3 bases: TGTGCCAGCAGGGTCCTACGTGGGGAGCTGTTTTTT.

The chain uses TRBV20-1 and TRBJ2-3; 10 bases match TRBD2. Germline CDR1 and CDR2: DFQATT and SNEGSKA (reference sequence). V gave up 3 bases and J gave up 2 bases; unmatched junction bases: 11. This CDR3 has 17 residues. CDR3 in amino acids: CSASEVELAGSTDTQYF. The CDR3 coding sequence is TGCAGTGCTAGTGAAGTTGAACTAGCGGGGTCCACAGATACGCAGTATTTT.

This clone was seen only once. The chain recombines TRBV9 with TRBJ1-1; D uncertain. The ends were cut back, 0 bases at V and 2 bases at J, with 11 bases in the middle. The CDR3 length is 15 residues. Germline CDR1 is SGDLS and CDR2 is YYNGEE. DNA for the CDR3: TGTGCCAGCAGCGTAGTGGTAAGCGGAAACACTGAAGCTTTCTTT. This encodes CASSVVVSGNTEAFF.

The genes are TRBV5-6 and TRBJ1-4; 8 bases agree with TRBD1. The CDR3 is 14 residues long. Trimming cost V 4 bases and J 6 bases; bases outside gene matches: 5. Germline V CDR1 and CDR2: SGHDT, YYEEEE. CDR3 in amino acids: CASSLRTGHEKLFF. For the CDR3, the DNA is TGTGCCAGCAGCCTACGGACAGGGCATGAAAAACTGTTTTTT.

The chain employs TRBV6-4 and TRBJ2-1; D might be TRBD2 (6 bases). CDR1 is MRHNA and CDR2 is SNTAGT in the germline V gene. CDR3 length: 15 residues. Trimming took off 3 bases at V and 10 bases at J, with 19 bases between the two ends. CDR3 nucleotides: TGTGCCAGCAGTGATTTGGGACTTCCTCATGGGGAGCAGTTCTTC. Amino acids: CASSDLGLPHGEQFF.

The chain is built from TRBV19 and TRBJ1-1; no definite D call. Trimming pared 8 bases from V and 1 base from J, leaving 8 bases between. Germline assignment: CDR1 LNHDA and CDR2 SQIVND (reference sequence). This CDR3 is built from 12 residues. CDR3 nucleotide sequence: TGTGCCAGTTCAGGTTGGAACACTGAAGCTTTCTTT. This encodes CASSGWNTEAFF.

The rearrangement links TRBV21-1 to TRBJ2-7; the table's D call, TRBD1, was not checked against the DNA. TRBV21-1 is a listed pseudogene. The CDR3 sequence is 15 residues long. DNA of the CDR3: TGTGCCAGCAACAAGGGGGGGACAGGCTCCTACGAGCAGTACTTC. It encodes CASNKGGTGSYEQYF.

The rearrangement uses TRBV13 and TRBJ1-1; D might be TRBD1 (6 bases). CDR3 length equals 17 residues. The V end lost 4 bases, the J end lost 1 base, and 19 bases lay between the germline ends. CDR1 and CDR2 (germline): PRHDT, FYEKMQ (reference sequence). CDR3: CASSSRQAEHRNTEAFF. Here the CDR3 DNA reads TGTGCCAGCAGCTCCCGACAGGCTGAACATCGGAACACTGAAGCTTTCTTT.

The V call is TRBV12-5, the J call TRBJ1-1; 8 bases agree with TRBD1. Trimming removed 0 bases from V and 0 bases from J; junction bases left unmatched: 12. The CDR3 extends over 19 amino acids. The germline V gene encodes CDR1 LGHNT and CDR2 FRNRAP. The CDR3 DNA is TGTGCTAGTGGTTTGGTATCGACAGGGGAGTTGAAAATGAACACTGAAGCTTTCTTT. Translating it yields CASGLVSTGELKMNTEAFF.